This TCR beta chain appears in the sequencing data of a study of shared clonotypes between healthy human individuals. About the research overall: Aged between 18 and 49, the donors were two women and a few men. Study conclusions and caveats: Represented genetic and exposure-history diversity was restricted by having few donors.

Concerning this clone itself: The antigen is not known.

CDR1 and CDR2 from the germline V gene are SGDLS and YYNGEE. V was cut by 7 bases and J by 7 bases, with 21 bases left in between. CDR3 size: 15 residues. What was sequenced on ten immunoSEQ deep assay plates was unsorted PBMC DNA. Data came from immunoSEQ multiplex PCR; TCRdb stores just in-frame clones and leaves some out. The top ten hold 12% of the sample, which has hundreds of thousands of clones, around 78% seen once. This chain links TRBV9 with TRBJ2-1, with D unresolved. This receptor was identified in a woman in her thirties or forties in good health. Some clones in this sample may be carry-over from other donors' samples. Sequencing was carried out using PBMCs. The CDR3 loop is CASGPGQNTWNEQFF. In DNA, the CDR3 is TGTGCCAGCGGCCCGGGTCAAAATACTTGGAATGAGCAGTTCTTC.